This is a list of T cell receptor beta chains from one sample in a study of T cell repertoires in cytomegalovirus infection. No cognate antigen is known for these TCRs. TCRdb re-analysed the reads in MiXCR, keeping a single row per CDR3 protein. The sample shows 100,000 to 150,000 distinct CDR3 sequences, around 25% of them seen only once. The sequenced material came from PBMCs, sequenced either directly or after in vitro stimulation (not recorded which). These receptors were collected from a human donor in good health (CMV status not recorded). Some clones in this sample may be carry-over from other donors' samples. Each CDR3 is given with its conserved first and last residue. Fields, in order: D gene, clone size, V gene, J gene, CDR3 protein, CDR3 DNA. A D gene is named only where the DNA matches it firmly. Expanded clones are given a class, and other clones once, few, many or no size at all.

TRBD1	-	TRBV15	TRBJ1-5	CATRTGESNQPQHF	TGTGCCACCAGGACAGGGGAAAGCAATCAGCCCCAGCATTTT
-	few	TRBV28	TRBJ1-1	CASSLRFQRAFF	TGTGCCAGCAGTTTACGATTCCAAAGGGCTTTCTTT
TRBD2	-	TRBV28	TRBJ2-7	CASRPIAGAGGGLEQYF	TGTGCCAGCAGACCTATAGCGGGAGCGGGGGGTGGGCTCGAGCAGTACTTC
TRBD2	many	TRBV11-3	TRBJ2-5	CASSGTSSETQYF	TGTGCCAGCAGCGGGACTAGTAGTGAGACCCAGTACTTC
TRBD1	few	TRBV5-4	TRBJ2-5	CASNNRDRDDETQYF	TGTGCCAGCAACAATCGGGACAGGGATGACGAGACCCAGTACTTC
-	-	TRBV28	TRBJ1-1	CASSLLERGTEAFF	TGTGCCAGCAGTTTACTCGAGAGGGGCACTGAAGCTTTCTTT
-	few	TRBV29-1	TRBJ2-2	CSVEFANTGELFF	TGCAGCGTTGAGTTTGCGAACACCGGGGAGCTGTTTTTT
-	many	TRBV7-2	TRBJ2-2	CASSPERTVNTGELFF	TGTGCCAGCAGCCCCGAACGGACAGTGAACACCGGGGAGCTGTTTTTT
TRBD2	-	TRBV28	TRBJ2-7	CASIPTSGRADWGYEQYF	TGTGCCAGCATCCCGACTAGCGGGAGGGCCGACTGGGGCTACGAGCAGTACTTC
TRBD2	many	TRBV7-2	TRBJ2-3	CASSLGLAGGTDTQYF	TGTGCCAGCAGCCTGGGACTAGCGGGGGGCACAGATACGCAGTATTTT
TRBD2	-	TRBV3-1	TRBJ2-1	CASSLQTSENYNEQFF	TGTGCCAGCAGCCTGCAGACTAGCGAGAACTACAATGAGCAGTTCTTC
TRBD2	few	TRBV19	TRBJ2-3	CASSASGRPADTQYF	TGTGCCAGTAGTGCTAGCGGGAGGCCCGCAGATACGCAGTATTTT
TRBD1	-	TRBV7-8	TRBJ2-6	CASSAGTGYSGANVLTF	TGTGCCAGCAGCGCAGGGACAGGGTACTCTGGGGCCAACGTCCTGACTTTC
-	few	TRBV7-9	TRBJ2-7	CASSLNQGRNEQYF	TGTGCCAGCAGCTTAAATCAGGGGAGGAACGAGCAGTACTTC
TRBD1	-	TRBV10-3	TRBJ2-1	CAIGGGQGAGNEQFF	TGTGCCATCGGAGGAGGACAGGGGGCGGGAAATGAGCAGTTCTTC
-	once	TRBV4-1	TRBJ1-2	CASSQDKRPANYGYTF	TGTGCCAGCAGCCAAGATAAGAGGCCAGCTAACTATGGCTACACCTTC
TRBD1	-	TRBV5-1	TRBJ1-6	CASQPGQGYSPLHF	TGCGCCAGCCAGCCGGGACAGGGGTATTCACCCCTCCACTTT
TRBD2	-	TRBV4-1	TRBJ2-1	CASSQGWGLAGVPYNEQFF	TGCGCCAGCAGCCAAGGGTGGGGACTAGCGGGCGTCCCCTACAATGAGCAGTTCTTC
TRBD2	few	TRBV20-1	TRBJ2-1	CSASRGLAAYNEQFF	TGCAGTGCTAGTAGGGGACTAGCAGCCTACAATGAGCAGTTCTTC
-	-	TRBV3-1	TRBJ2-4	CASSQETTREVIENIQYF	TGTGCCAGCAGCCAAGAAACTACCAGAGAAGTTATAGAAAACATTCAGTACTTC
TRBD1	-	TRBV28	TRBJ1-5	CASSTPGTGNQPQHF	TGTGCCAGCAGTACCCCCGGGACAGGCAATCAGCCCCAGCATTTT
TRBD2	many	TRBV7-2	TRBJ2-7	CASSLVGLAGELRAYEQYF	TGTGCCAGCAGCTTAGTGGGACTAGCGGGAGAACTCAGGGCCTACGAGCAGTACTTC
-	few	TRBV5-8	TRBJ2-7	CASSWGELIYEQYF	TGTGCCAGCAGCTGGGGGGAATTAATATACGAGCAGTACTTC
TRBD1	-	TRBV7-2	TRBJ1-4	CASSRQGREKLFF	TGTGCCAGCAGCCGACAGGGTCGTGAAAAACTGTTTTTT
TRBD1	-	TRBV12-3/TRBV12-4	TRBJ1-1	CASSSLVGQGKAFF	TGTGCCAGCAGTTCCCTGGTGGGACAGGGTAAGGCTTTCTTT
-	few	TRBV12-3/TRBV12-4	TRBJ1-2	CASTIRNYGYTF	TGTGCCAGCACCATTCGAAACTATGGCTACACCTTC
-	-	TRBV2	TRBJ2-3	CASSDSWQYF	TGTGCCAGCAGCGACAGCTGGCAGTATTTT
TRBD1	many	TRBV7-8	TRBJ2-2	CASSLAGQTLGELFF	TGTGCCAGCAGCTTAGCGGGACAGACCCTAGGGGAGCTGTTTTTT
-	-	TRBV6-2/TRBV6-3	TRBJ1-1	CASSRTPLNTEAFF	TGTGCCAGCAGCCGCACGCCCTTGAACACTGAAGCTTTCTTT
TRBD2	-	TRBV19	TRBJ2-7	CASSGGLAGAYEQYF	TGTGCCAGTAGTGGCGGACTAGCGGGAGCCTACGAGCAGTACTTC
-	-	TRBV28	TRBJ1-1	CASSLRQVNTEAFF	TGTGCCAGCAGTTTAAGACAGGTTAACACTGAAGCTTTCTTT
TRBD2	many	TRBV7-2	TRBJ2-3	CASSSPLTSGTPDTQYF	TGTGCCAGCAGCTCCCCCCTGACTAGCGGGACACCAGATACGCAGTATTTT
TRBD1	-	TRBV20-1	TRBJ1-3	CSARQPTDRVYSGNTIYF	TGCAGTGCTAGACAACCCACTGACAGGGTGTACTCTGGAAACACCATATATTTT
-	many	TRBV25-1	TRBJ2-1	CASSESRQYNEQFF	TGTGCCAGCAGTGAATCCAGACAGTACAATGAGCAGTTCTTC
-	-	TRBV7-2	TRBJ1-2	CASSPQPLSYTF	TGTGCCAGCAGCCCACAGCCGTTGAGCTACACCTTC
TRBD2	-	TRBV5-6	TRBJ2-2	CASRGLAGDYTGELFF	TGTGCCAGCAGAGGCCTAGCGGGAGATTACACCGGGGAGCTGTTTTTT
-	many	TRBV6-1	TRBJ2-1	CASQMAGGYNEQFF	TGTGCCAGCCAGATGGCGGGTGGGTACAATGAGCAGTTCTTC
TRBD2	few	TRBV6-2/TRBV6-3	TRBJ2-1	CASSYSLAGEFNEQFF	TGTGCCAGCAGTTACAGCTTAGCGGGAGAATTCAATGAGCAGTTCTTC
-	many	TRBV6-1	TRBJ1-5	CASLGQPSGQPQHF	TGTGCCAGCCTCGGACAGCCCTCAGGTCAGCCCCAGCATTTT
TRBD2	-	TRBV25-1	TRBJ2-1	CATPGLAHNEQFF	TGTGCCACTCCGGGACTAGCCCACAATGAGCAGTTCTTC
-	few	TRBV27	TRBJ1-1	CASSLSQVWTEAFF	TGTGCCAGCAGTTTATCGCAAGTGTGGACTGAAGCTTTCTTT